Below, one T cell receptor (beta chain) is given with its context. This specimen comes from a study of blood T cell repertoires in COVID-19. As for the study in general: The samples span acute and convalescent COVID-19 from the United States, Italy and Spain. PBMCs, B-cell-depleted T cells, or T cells provided the cDNA or gDNA that made up the material.

In the authors' workflow: Using reference gene primer amplification, nucleated cell counts were estimated. Sequencing used immunoSEQ multiplex PCR; TCRdb keeps in-frame clones, though not all of them. The V and J calls and clone size were taken over from that table, and D and trimming were inferred from the DNA. This table holds 80,000 or so clones, 90% to 95% found once. CDR3 size: 13 residues. After removal of 2 bases from V and 5 bases from J, the junction contained 0 bases not matched to a gene. The material sequenced was peripheral blood. The source of this sequence is a woman aged 45-65 years in a cohort sampled during active COVID-19. This rearrangement joins TRBV12-3 or TRBV12-4 to TRBJ1-5; 7 nucleotides agree with TRBD1. The CDR3 bases are TGTGCCAGCAGTTTACAGGGGGATCAGCCCCAGCATTTT. Amino acids: CASSLQGDQPQHF.